Listed here are 27 T cell receptor beta chains from one sample, sequenced in a study of blood T cell repertoires in COVID-19 (TCRdb year 2020). Libraries were prepared through the immunoSEQ multiplex PCR assay. The clones in this table, taken by TCRdb from immuneACCESS, are in-frame only. Not every clone is retained; where verified, under half of the shortfall comes from an unresolved V gene, and the cause of the rest is unknown. Within this sample are roughly 260,000 clones, with 80% to 90% of them counted one time only. The ten largest clones represent over 3.5% of the sample. Sequencing was done on a sample of peripheral blood. These receptors all stem from a middle-aged woman with acute or convalescent COVID-19.

The genes are TRBV2 and TRBJ2-2; the match to TRBD1 covers 10 bases. The ends lost 8 bases at V and 6 bases at J; junction bases unmatched: 3. This CDR3 contains 13 residues. CDR1 and CDR2 from the germline V gene are SNHLY and FYNNEI. The CDR3 loop reads CASRTGGPGELFF. CDR3 in DNA: TGTGCCAGCCGGACAGGGGGGCCCGGGGAGCTGTTTTTT.

Here the CDR3 DNA reads TGTGCCAGCAGCCGCGGGACAGATCATCAGCCCCAGCATTTT. It is translated as CASSRGTDHQPQHF. V and J are TRBV5-6 and TRBJ1-5; 7 bases match TRBD1. This CDR3 comprises 14 residues. In germline, CDR1 is SGHDT, CDR2 YYEEEE. The V and J ends lost 4 bases and 5 bases, in that order; junction bases with no gene match: 6.

The chain uses TRBV7-9 and TRBJ1-3, with TRBD1 matching over 8 bases. The V gene end was trimmed by 4 bases and the J gene end by 6 bases; junction bases not matched to a gene: 2. The CDR3 extends over 13 amino acids. Germline CDR1 reads SEHNR; CDR2 reads FQNEAQ (reference sequence). The CDR3 protein is CASSSDRVNTIYF. The DNA of the CDR3 is TGTGCCAGCAGCTCGGACAGGGTAAACACCATATATTTT.

The chain couples TRBV2 to TRBJ1-6, with 11 positions matching TRBD1. This CDR3 has 16 residues. Per the germline V gene, CDR1 is SNHLY and CDR2 is FYNNEI. V dropped 6 bases and J dropped 7; count of bases not matched to a gene: 8. This CDR3 reads CASRGQGAASNSPLHF. The DNA for the CDR3 is TGTGCCAGCAGAGGACAGGGGGCTGCTTCGAATTCACCCCTCCACTTT.

CDR3 in DNA: TGTGCCAGCAGCCATGGGGGCGGGAGTAATCAGCCCCAGCATTTT. Amino acids: CASSHGGGSNQPQHF. This chain uses TRBV11-2 with TRBJ1-5; the D gene is possibly TRBD1 (6 bases). The germline V gene has CDR1 SGHAT and CDR2 FQNNGV. Deletions cut 5 bases from V and 4 bases from J, with 15 bases between. The CDR3 covers 15 residues.

The V and J genes are TRBV6-5 and TRBJ1-6; no firm D call. Per the germline V gene, CDR1 is MNHEY and CDR2 is SVGAGI. The V end lost 5 bases, the J end lost 4 bases, and 12 bases lay between the germline ends. The CDR3 covers 15 residues. The CDR3 DNA sequence: TGTGCCAGCAGTACCCGACACCTGTATAATTCACCCCTCCACTTT. Amino acid sequence: CASSTRHLYNSPLHF.

J is TRBJ1-2 and V is TRBV19, with D possibly matching TRBD1 (5 bases). The CDR3 has 14 residues. From germline, CDR1 is LNHDA and CDR2 SQIVND (reference sequence). V lost 2 bases and J 0 bases, leaving 7 bases between the germline ends. The CDR3 spells CASSITGSNYGYTF. CDR3 sequence (DNA): TGTGCCAGTAGTATAACAGGTTCTAACTATGGCTACACCTTC.

V usage is TRBV11-2 and J usage is TRBJ1-3; D gene ambiguous. The CDR3 contains 16 residues. Trimming cost V 2 bases and J 0 bases, with 11 bases left between them. The germline gives CDR1 SGHAT, CDR2 FQNNGV. In DNA, the CDR3 is TGTGCCAGCAGCTTAACGGAGGGCTTCTCTGGAAACACCATATATTTT. Protein: CASSLTEGFSGNTIYF.

The gene calls are TRBV19 and TRBJ2-2, with 9 bases that match TRBD1. Germline CDR1 reads LNHDA; CDR2 reads SQIVND (reference sequence). The CDR3 length is 16 residues. The trim removed 5 bases at V and 6 bases at J, leaving 10 bases unmatched. DNA for the CDR3: TGTGCCAGTAGTGTCCCTCTTACAGGGGGCCCCGGGGAGCTGTTTTTT. Amino acid sequence: CASSVPLTGGPGELFF.

V is TRBV7-2 and J is TRBJ1-5; 11 bases are a match to TRBD1. Germline trimming cut 6 bases from V and 4 bases from J; bases unmatched to any gene: 8. The CDR3 loop spans 16 amino acids. Germline lookup yields CDR1 SGHTA and CDR2 FQGNSA. The CDR3 reads CASRPGQGAGNQPQHF. The CDR3 coding sequence is TGTGCCAGCAGACCTGGACAGGGGGCTGGAAATCAGCCCCAGCATTTT.

A note on this clone: At one of its ends the junction is not consistent with the germline gene, which may arise from a read error. The J gene is TRBJ1-1, the V gene TRBV5-6; 7 nucleotides line up with TRBD1. The CDR3 loop spans 13 amino acids. The V gene's germline CDR1 is SGHDT and CDR2 YYEEEE. In nucleotides, the CDR3 is TGTGCCAGCAGCTTCACAGGGGCCGCTGAGGCTTTCTTT. Amino acid sequence: CASSFTGAAEAFF.

V usage is TRBV30 and J usage is TRBJ1-1, with 7 bases fitting TRBD1. The germline CDR1 and CDR2 sequences are GTSNPN and SVGIG (reference sequence). With V trimmed by 0 bases and J by 3 bases, 1 base remained unmatched. This CDR3 is built from 13 residues. The DNA of the CDR3 is TGTGCCTGGAGTGTAAGGGGGCACACTGAAGCTTTCTTT. It is translated as CAWSVRGHTEAFF.

The rearrangement links TRBV21-1 to TRBJ1-4; the D call of TRBD1 is as the table states it, not checked on the DNA. TRBV21-1 represents a pseudogene. The CDR3 contains 19 residues. In DNA form, the CDR3 reads TGTGCCAGCAGCACCATCGAAAGGGGGCAGATTCCCCCCAATGAAAAACTGTTTTTT. This codes for CASSTIERGQIPPNEKLFF.

The rearrangement uses TRBV6-5 and TRBJ1-2; weak D call: TRBD1 (5 bases). With 5 bases removed from V and 0 bases from J, the gap between germline ends came to 13 bases. There are 15 residues in the CDR3. Looked up from germline, CDR1 is MNHEY and CDR2 is SVGAGI. The CDR3 DNA sequence: TGTGCCAGCAGTCGGGCAGGGATGACTAACTATGGCTACACCTTC. Protein: CASSRAGMTNYGYTF.

This clone has just a few counts. This chain uses TRBV6-5 with TRBJ1-1, with D possibly TRBD1 on 6 matching bases. The V gene's germline CDR1 is MNHEY and CDR2 SVGAGI. CDR3 length: 15 residues. V was shortened by 6 bases and J by 1 base, with 15 bases between the two germline ends. The CDR3 here is CASRAGGARNTEAFF. The CDR3 nucleotides are TGTGCCAGCAGGGCCGGGGGGGCGCGGAACACTGAAGCTTTCTTT.

This rearrangement joins TRBV15 to TRBJ1-5; D remains ambiguous. In germline, CDR1 is LNHNV, CDR2 YYDKDF (reference sequence). CDR3 size: 17 residues. V shed 0 bases and J shed 3 bases, with 15 bases lying between them. DNA of the CDR3: TGTGCCACCAGCAGAGATCTTCGCCGGTCTTACAATCAGCCCCAGCATTTT. Translation: CATSRDLRRSYNQPQHF.

The chain has TRBV9 and TRBJ1-1; no firm D call. The CDR3 sequence is 14 residues long. V was clipped by 3 bases and J by 3 bases, with 12 bases between them. Germline-derived CDR1 and CDR2 are SGDLS and YYNGEE. Here the CDR3 reads CASSGAGRYTEAFF. In nucleotides, the CDR3 is TGTGCCAGCAGCGGGGCAGGCCGATACACTGAAGCTTTCTTT.

V gene TRBV7-8 combines with J gene TRBJ2-1, with 10 bases identical to TRBD2. Germline V lookup: CDR1 SGHVS, CDR2 FQNEAQ. The J segment lost 10 bases and the V segment lost 1 base, leaving 4 bases of the junction unmatched. This CDR3 has 14 amino acids. The DNA for the CDR3 is TGTGCCAGCAGCTTAGTCGGGACTAGCGTCGAGCAGTTCTTC. This codes for CASSLVGTSVEQFF. The full variable domain, its missing parts supplied by reference TRBV7-8 and TRBJ2-1, is GAGVSQSPRYKVAKRGQDVALRCDPISGHVSLFWYQQALGQGPEFLTYFQNEAQLDKSGLPSDRFFAERPEGSVSTLKIQRTQQEDSAVYLCASSLVGTSVEQFFGPGTRLTVL.

V is TRBV5-1 and J is TRBJ1-6; D is unclear. The V and J ends lost 2 bases and 7 bases respectively, with 10 bases between them. CDR3 length: 14 amino acids. Looked up from germline, CDR1 is SGHRS and CDR2 is YFSETQ. The CDR3 DNA is TGCGCCAGCAGCTTAAGCCCGATGAATTCACCCCTCCACTTT. As protein: CASSLSPMNSPLHF. Filled out from reference TRBV5-1 and TRBJ1-6, the complete variable domain reads KAGVTQTPRYLIKTRGQQVTLSCSPISGHRSVSWYQQTPGQGLQFLFEYFSETQRNKGNFPGRFSGRQFSNSRSEMNVSTLELGDSALYLCASSLSPMNSPLHFGNGTRLTVT.

In this sample, this clone turned up once. The chain links TRBV12-5 to TRBJ2-1; 15 bases are a match to TRBD2. Trimming at V came to 1 base and at J to 0 bases, leaving 10 bases not matched to a gene. The V gene's germline CDR1 is LGHNT and CDR2 FRNRAP. The CDR3 has 21 residues. The CDR3 sequence is CASGLAPGLAGGSHSYNEQFF. The CDR3 nucleotides are TGTGCTAGTGGTTTGGCGCCGGGACTAGCGGGGGGATCACACTCCTACAATGAGCAGTTCTTC.

This clone has a handful of counts. Here the CDR3 DNA reads TGTGCCAGCAGCGCCTTAGATGTTCCGGGCTACACCTTC. Residues: CASSALDVPGYTF. The rearrangement joins TRBV5-6 to TRBJ1-2; no clear D gene. Deletions cut 4 bases from V and 8 bases from J, with 15 bases between. CDR3 length: 13 residues. Germline values: CDR1 SGHDT, CDR2 YYEEEE.

The chain is built from TRBV5-4 and TRBJ2-1, with TRBD2 matching 13 bases. The junction had 4 bases not matched to a gene; V was cut back by 4 bases and J by 3 bases. Germline V gives CDR1 SGHNT, CDR2 YYREEE (reference sequence). This CDR3 is 16 amino acids long. The DNA of the CDR3 is TGTGCCAGCAGCCCGGGACTAGCGGGGATCTACAATGAGCAGTTCTTC. This sequence encodes CASSPGLAGIYNEQFF.

The chain uses TRBV27 and TRBJ1-2, with D possibly being TRBD1 (6 bases). Trimming pared 0 bases from V and 6 bases from J, leaving 14 bases between. This CDR3 has 15 residues. Germline CDR1 reads MNHEY; CDR2 reads SMNVEV (reference sequence). The CDR3 region is CASSLSWGHWDGYTF. Written as DNA, the CDR3 is TGTGCCAGCAGTTTATCCTGGGGGCATTGGGATGGCTACACCTTC.

The chain has TRBV18 and TRBJ1-5, with TRBD1 identical over 10 bases. The V segment lost 3 bases and the J segment 5 bases; nucleotides outside the gene matches: 7. Germline values: CDR1 KGHSH, CDR2 LQKENI. This CDR3 contains 16 residues. The CDR3, as DNA: TGTGCCAGCTCACCGCTTTCCGGGACAGGGGATCAGCCCCAGCATTTT. As protein: CASSPLSGTGDQPQHF.

The V call is TRBV9, the J call TRBJ1-4; 9 nucleotides agree with TRBD1. CDR3 size: 15 residues. Germline V gene sequence: CDR1 SGDLS, CDR2 YYNGEE. The trim removed 1 base at V and 6 bases at J, leaving 4 bases unmatched. The CDR3 bases are TGTGCCAGCAGCGTAACCGGGACAGGGTATGAAAAACTGTTTTTT. Its protein is CASSVTGTGYEKLFF.

The chain carries TRBV9 and TRBJ2-7, with unresolved D. The CDR3 is made up of 13 amino acids. V was trimmed by 3 bases and J by 7 bases, leaving 14 bases between them. The germline V gene encodes CDR1 SGDLS and CDR2 YYNGEE. DNA for the CDR3: TGTGCCAGCAGCGCCGAGGATGGCGGAGAGCAGTACGTC. Protein: CASSAEDGGEQYV.

The rearrangement joins TRBV21-1 to TRBJ2-7; the table's D gene call, TRBD1, was not cross checked with the DNA. TRBV21-1 is a listed pseudogene. There are 17 residues in the CDR3. Written as DNA, the CDR3 is TGTGCCAGCAGCAAGAGAACAGGGGGCGAAAGGGTATGCGAGCAGTACGTC. This gives the protein CASSKRTGGERVCEQYV.